The 16 T cell receptor beta chains presented below share a single source sample, sequenced in a study of blood T cells in healthy people across ages. Then a second PCR, running about 7 to 11 cycles, was carried out with a sample-barcoded 5' primer and a J-beta primer mix. TCRdb redid the calling of the 5' RACE reads with MiXCR, one entry per CDR3 protein. The repertoire has some 320,000 distinct CDR3 sequences, 27% of them found once; the top ten carry roughly 30%. Sequenced input: blood. The origin of the receptors is a woman aged 70 to 79 in good health.

CDR3 DNA sequence: TGCAGTGCTCAATTGCGGGCGGCCACTGAAGCTTTCTTT. This sequence encodes CSAQLRAATEAFF. The chain recombines TRBV20-1 with TRBJ1-1; the D is unclear. The germline CDR1 and CDR2 sequences are DFQATT and SNEGSKA (reference sequence). CDR3 length: 13 residues. Trimming cost V 5 bases and J 4 bases, with 14 bases left between them.

The genes are TRBV12-3 or TRBV12-4 and TRBJ1-5; 11 nucleotides agree with TRBD1. The ends lost 1 base at V and 1 base at J; junction bases unmatched: 3. The CDR3 is made up of 17 amino acids. The CDR3 DNA is TGTGCCAGCAGTTTAGGGACAGGGGGCGAGAGCAATCAGCCCCAGCATTTT. As protein: CASSLGTGGESNQPQHF.

This clonotype occurred once. The V call is TRBV6-6, the J call TRBJ2-5, with D unresolved. V was pared by 4 bases and J by 1 base, with 4 bases between. This CDR3 is 12 amino acids long. Germline loops: CDR1 MNHNY, CDR2 SVGAGI (reference sequence). This chain's CDR3 is CASSWSQETQYF. CDR3 nucleotides: TGTGCCAGCAGTTGGAGCCAAGAGACCCAGTACTTC.

This clonotype was recorded at least ten times. The chain joins TRBV7-2 to TRBJ2-5, with D possibly being TRBD1 (5 bases). The J call may be wrong; the DNA end is better matched by TRBJ2-7. Per germline, CDR1 SGHTA and CDR2 FQGNSA. CDR3 size: 13 residues. The CDR3 here is CASSPTGRYEQYF. The DNA for the CDR3 is TGTGCCAGCAGCCCAACAGGACGCTACGAGCAGTACTTC.

This clonotype is a singleton in its sample. The chain couples TRBV6-5 to TRBJ2-1; D not certain. Trimming pared 4 bases from V and 8 bases from J, leaving 6 bases between. The CDR3 extends over 11 amino acids. The V gene's germline CDR1 is MNHEY and CDR2 SVGAGI. The CDR3 region is CASSFVDEQFF. CDR3 nucleotide sequence: TGTGCCAGCAGTTTCGTGGATGAGCAGTTCTTC.

The chain employs TRBV12-3 or TRBV12-4 and TRBJ2-2, with TRBD1 matching over 7 bases. The V and J ends lost 6 bases and 6 bases, in that order; junction bases with no gene match: 13. The CDR3 sequence is 16 residues long. The CDR3 region is CASRRSTGKGAGELFF. The CDR3 region has the DNA TGTGCCAGCAGACGCTCGACAGGGAAGGGCGCCGGGGAGCTGTTTTTT.

The chain carries TRBV12-3 or TRBV12-4 and TRBJ1-1; no clear D. The CDR3 consists of 11 residues. The V end lost 7 bases, the J end lost 9 bases, and 12 bases lay between the germline ends. DNA of the CDR3: TGTGCCAGCACCGCCGGGCGTCAAGCTTTCTTT. Its translation: CASTAGRQAFF.

As concerns this clonotype: Mismatch with germline at one junction end may stem from a read error. This chain joins TRBV7-6 and TRBJ2-7; the D gene is possibly TRBD1 (6 bases). Germline V lookup: CDR1 SGHVS, CDR2 FNYEAQ. This CDR3 contains 11 residues. CDR3 residues: CASSYRDTTYF. The CDR3 DNA is TGTGCTAGCAGCTACCGGGACACTACGTACTTC.

In DNA, the CDR3 is TGTGCCAGCAGCCCTCGGGGACAGGACTACGAGCAGTACTTC. Its protein product is CASSPRGQDYEQYF. The rearrangement uses TRBV7-9 and TRBJ2-7, with 8 bases aligning to TRBD1. The germline gives CDR1 SEHNR, CDR2 FQNEAQ (reference sequence). The CDR3 consists of 14 residues. V shed 5 bases, J shed 3 bases, and the junction held 6 bases outside the gene matches.

This rearrangement joins TRBV11-2 to TRBJ2-5; weak D call: TRBD2 (5 bases). V was shortened by 3 bases and J by 3 bases, with 17 bases between the two germline ends. CDR1 SGHAT and CDR2 FQNNGV come from the germline V gene. This CDR3 comprises 16 residues. The CDR3 sequence is CASSFQNRVGKETQYF. The CDR3 coding sequence is TGTGCCAGCAGCTTTCAAAATAGGGTCGGGAAAGAGACCCAGTACTTC.

This clonotype was recorded a few times. The rearrangement links TRBV4-1 to TRBJ1-1; D not certain. CDR3 length equals 12 residues. CDR1 is MGHRA and CDR2 is YSYEKL in the germline V gene. V dropped 4 bases and J dropped 8 bases, with 11 bases sitting between them. The CDR3 bases are TGCGCCAGCAGCCGAGGACCGGAAGAAGCTTTCTTT. This translates into CASSRGPEEAFF.

This clonotype has a count of ten or more. This CDR3 is CASSLWTKETQYF. DNA for the CDR3: TGTGCCAGCAGCCTTTGGACAAAAGAGACCCAGTACTTC. J is TRBJ2-5 and V is TRBV7-9, with a possible D match to TRBD1 (5 bases). The CDR3 contains 13 residues. Per germline, CDR1 SEHNR and CDR2 FQNEAQ (reference sequence). V was shortened by 5 bases and J by 3 bases, with 10 bases between the two germline ends. The full variable domain, its missing parts supplied by reference TRBV7-9 and TRBJ2-5, is DTGVSQNPRHKITKRGQNVTFRCDPISEHNRLYWYRQTLGQGPEFLTYFQNEAQLEKSRLLSDRFSAERPKGSFSTLEIQRTEQGDSAMYLCASSLWTKETQYFGPGTRLLVL.

This chain links TRBV7-3 with TRBJ2-3; TRBD2 matches at 12 bases. V lost 4 bases to trimming and J lost 5 bases; unmatched junction nucleotides: 4. The CDR3 is 15 residues long. CDR1 is SGHTA, CDR2 FQGTGA, per germline. The CDR3 region has the DNA TGTGCCAGCAGCTCCCCTAGCGGGAGGGGAGATACGCAGTATTTT. Amino acids: CASSSPSGRGDTQYF.

In its sample, this clonotype was seen once. The rearrangement links TRBV6-5 to TRBJ1-2; D may be TRBD1 (5 bases). Between the trimmed V and J ends, which lost 6 bases and 2 bases, there was a span of 10 bases. Germline-derived CDR1 and CDR2 are MNHEY and SVGAGI. The CDR3 runs to 13 residues. CDR3 nucleotide sequence: TGTGCCAGCAGCAATGGGGGGAACTATGGCTACACCTTC. Protein product: CASSNGGNYGYTF.

A few counts support this clonotype. This sequence joins TRBV9 and TRBJ2-5; D may match TRBD1 or TRBD2 (5 bases each). Per the germline V gene, CDR1 is SGDLS and CDR2 is YYNGEE. V was clipped by 2 bases and J by 5 bases, with 16 bases between them. The CDR3 is 15 residues long. The CDR3 region is CASSVPGPVRETQYF. DNA of the CDR3: TGTGCCAGCAGCGTCCCGGGACCGGTCCGGGAGACCCAGTACTTC.

The genes are TRBV5-6 and TRBJ2-3; D is unresolved. V was trimmed by 4 bases and J by 6 bases, leaving 9 bases between them. The germline CDR1 and CDR2 sequences are SGHDT and YYEEEE. This CDR3 comprises 12 residues. The CDR3 sequence: CASSTPSDTQYF. As DNA, the CDR3 is TGTGCCAGCAGCACCCCTTCGGATACGCAGTATTTT.